Below, 3 T cell receptor beta chains from the same sample are listed, as sequenced in a study of blood T cells in healthy people across ages. Using a J-beta primer mix together with a sample-barcoded 5' primer, a second PCR was run for about 7 to 12 cycles. TCRdb fed the 5' RACE reads into MiXCR, producing one record per CDR3 protein. In the table there are approximately 730,000 distinct CDR3 sequences, approximately 39% of which are singletons. The sequencing input was blood. Receptors were obtained from a woman aged 55-75 years in good health.

This clonotype was picked up a small number of times. The chain combines TRBV10-2 with TRBJ1-1; D is unclear. V was pared by 1 base and J by 2 bases, with 8 bases between. CDR1 and CDR2 (germline): WSHSY, SAAADI. The CDR3 spans 14 residues. CDR3 in amino acids: CASSEWAGNTEAFF. The CDR3 region has the DNA TGCGCCAGCAGTGAGTGGGCCGGAAACACTGAAGCTTTCTTT.

The chain uses TRBV29-1 and TRBJ2-7; 9 nucleotides align to TRBD1. TRBJ2-4 explains the end of the DNA better; the J call may be wrong. Germline loops: CDR1 SQVTM, CDR2 ANQGSEA. The CDR3 runs 16 residues. CDR3 coding DNA: TGCAGCGTTGAAGATCGCTTGGGGACAGGGAAAAACATTCAGTACTTC. It is translated as CSVEDRLGTGKNIQYF.

This clonotype was picked up a small number of times. This sequence joins TRBV10-3 and TRBJ2-7; D possibly matches TRBD1 or TRBD2 (5 bases each). The CDR3 totals 12 residues. The V gene's germline CDR1 is ENHRY and CDR2 SYGVKD. Trimming left V 9 bases short and J 7 bases short, with 16 bases between. The CDR3 DNA sequence: TGTGCCATTGCGGACGGGACGGGGGAGCAGTACTTC. It codes for CAIADGTGEQYF.